This is a list of T cell receptor beta chains from one sample in a study of Ad26.COV2.S vaccination and SARS-CoV-2 variants. Profiling relied on immunoSEQ multiplex PCR, and the TCRdb table lists in-frame clones only, not all of them. The top ten clones hold 6.4% of a sample with around 300,000 clones, around 90% of them seen once. This specimen was peripheral blood, taken in a trial of Ad26.COV2.S vaccine versus placebo. The receptors derive from a person aged 18-65 years who received the Ad26.COV2.S COVID-19 vaccine or a placebo. The CDR3 runs from the conserved cysteine through the conserved F or W. Fields, in order: CDR3 protein, CDR3 DNA, D gene, J gene, V gene, clone size, CDR3 length. D genes are given only for firm matches. Some rows mark clone size as missing; the rest say once, few, many or name a class of expanded clone.

CASSHDRHQLF | TGTGCCAGCAGCCATGACAGGCACCAGCTCTTC | NA | TRBJ1-2 | TRBV11-1 | NA | 11
CASSPGYTEAFF | TGTGCCAGCAGCCCCGGATACACTGAAGCTTTCTTT | NA | TRBJ1-1 | TRBV3-1/TRBV3-2 | once | 12
CASSSGGVGNYGYTF | TGTGCCAGCAGTTCCGGCGGGGTAGGCAACTATGGCTACACCTTC | NA | TRBJ1-2 | TRBV28 | NA | 15
CASSYVSSGNTIYF | TGTGCCAGCAGTTACGTCAGCTCTGGAAACACCATATATTTT | NA | TRBJ1-3 | TRBV6-5 | NA | 14
CASSLDSYRGATEPQHF | TGTGCCAGCAGCTTAGACTCTTACAGGGGCGCGACTGAGCCCCAGCATTTT | TRBD1 | TRBJ1-5 | TRBV7-8 | NA | 17
CASSEPLLRLRDRGIHEQYF | TGCGCCAGCAGTGAGCCCCTACTTCGACTCCGGGACAGGGGGATCCACGAGCAGTACTTC | TRBD1 | TRBJ2-7 | TRBV10-1 | few | 20
CASSLEGGRGEQYF | TGTGCCAGCAGCTTAGAGGGCGGGAGGGGCGAGCAGTACTTC | TRBD2 | TRBJ2-7 | TRBV7-2 | NA | 14
CAISGRGTGAYSVPDTQYF | TGTGCCATCAGTGGGAGAGGGACAGGAGCCTATTCTGTCCCAGATACGCAGTATTTT | TRBD1 | TRBJ2-3 | TRBV10-3 | NA | 19
CAWSGLGLHNEQYF | TGTGCCTGGAGTGGACTAGGCCTCCATAACGAGCAGTACTTC | NA | TRBJ2-7 | TRBV30 | NA | 14
CASSLVGRSEAFF | TGTGCCAGCAGCTTAGTTGGCCGCTCTGAAGCTTTCTTT | NA | TRBJ1-1 | TRBV7-3 | NA | 13
CASSLQGHQPQHF | TGTGCCAGCAGCTTGCAGGGGCACCAGCCCCAGCATTTT | NA | TRBJ1-5 | TRBV5-5 | NA | 13
CASRFDRAPGANVLTF | TGTGCCAGCAGGTTTGACAGGGCTCCTGGGGCCAACGTCCTGACTTTC | TRBD1 | TRBJ2-6 | TRBV2 | NA | 16
CASSPHGGRDPFLHF | TGTGCCAGCAGCCCCCACGGGGGGCGAGATCCTTTTCTCCACTTT | NA | TRBJ1-6 | TRBV7-3 | NA | 15
CASSSGTILSGNTIYF | TGTGCCAGCTCATCCGGGACAATACTCTCTGGAAACACCATATATTTT | NA | TRBJ1-3 | TRBV18 | NA | 16
CASSIEAPGANVLTF | TGTGCCAGTAGTATAGAAGCCCCTGGGGCCAACGTCCTGACTTTC | NA | TRBJ2-6 | TRBV19 | once | 15
CASTYPGQGGVQYF | TGTGCCAGCACCTACCCGGGACAGGGGGGCGTGCAGTACTTC | TRBD1 | TRBJ2-7 | TRBV6-5 | NA | 14
CASSLAGGGSPLHF | TGTGCCAGCAGCTTAGCAGGGGGCGGTTCACCCCTCCACTTT | TRBD1 | TRBJ1-6 | TRBV7-2 | NA | 14
CASSLARQGGNTIYF | TGTGCCAGCAGCTTAGCGCGGCAGGGGGGAAACACCATATATTTT | NA | TRBJ1-3 | TRBV7-8 | NA | 15
CASSQTGNHEQYF | TGCGCCAGCAGCCAGACAGGGAACCACGAGCAGTACTTC | TRBD1 | TRBJ2-7 | TRBV4-3 | once | 13
CASSFTGTLYEQYF | TGTGCCAGCAGTTTTACCGGGACACTGTACGAGCAGTACTTC | NA | TRBJ2-7 | TRBV6-5 | NA | 14
CASSPLRGGNTEAFF | TGTGCCAGCAGCCCCCTTAGGGGAGGGAACACTGAAGCTTTCTTT | NA | TRBJ1-1 | TRBV7-3 | NA | 15
CASSLVSGTPYEQYF | TGTGCCAGCAGCTTAGTTTCCGGGACCCCCTACGAGCAGTACTTC | NA | TRBJ2-7 | TRBV7-9 | NA | 15
CASSSGYKNIQYF | TGTGCCAGCAGCTCGGGGTACAAAAACATTCAGTACTTC | NA | TRBJ2-4 | TRBV5-5 | NA | 13
CASSYREVNGYTF | TGTGCCAGCAGTTACAGGGAAGTGAATGGCTACACCTTC | NA | TRBJ1-2 | TRBV6-2/TRBV6-3 | few | 13
CASSVGWDTGELFF | TGTGCCAGCAGCGTAGGGTGGGACACCGGGGAGCTGTTTTTT | NA | TRBJ2-2 | TRBV9 | NA | 14
CASSYSGTVNTEAFF | TGTGCCAGCAGTTACTCCGGGACCGTGAACACTGAAGCTTTCTTT | NA | TRBJ1-1 | TRBV6-5 | NA | 15
CASSPRTTNTGELFF | TGCGCCAGCAGCCCAAGGACAACTAACACCGGGGAGCTGTTTTTT | NA | TRBJ2-2 | TRBV5-1 | NA | 15
CASSNRGDTYGYTF | TGTGCCAGTAGTAACCGGGGGGACACCTATGGCTACACCTTC | NA | TRBJ1-2 | TRBV19 | NA | 14
CASRRPPLAGVDNEQFF | TGTGCCAGCAGACGCCCTCCCCTAGCGGGGGTGGACAATGAGCAGTTCTTC | TRBD2 | TRBJ2-1 | TRBV6-4 | NA | 17
CASSVDTGNGQPQHF | TGTGCCAGCAGCGTAGACACAGGGAATGGTCAGCCCCAGCATTTT | NA | TRBJ1-5 | TRBV9 | NA | 15
CATGTSEETQYF | TGTGCCACGGGGACTAGCGAGGAGACCCAGTACTTC | TRBD2 | TRBJ2-5 | TRBV10-3 | NA | 12
CASSYSDPGEGSYEQYF | TGTGCCAGCAGTTACTCCGATCCGGGGGAGGGATCCTACGAGCAGTACTTC | TRBD2 | TRBJ2-7 | TRBV6-2/TRBV6-3 | NA | 17
CASKLAGDADTQYF | TGTGCCAGCAAGTTAGCGGGAGACGCAGATACGCAGTATTTT | TRBD2 | TRBJ2-3 | TRBV5-6 | NA | 14
CASSVVTGELFF | TGTGCCAGCAGCGTAGTCACCGGGGAGCTGTTTTTT | NA | TRBJ2-2 | TRBV9 | NA | 12
CASRLGDTIYF | TGCGCCAGCAGGTTGGGGGACACCATATATTTT | NA | TRBJ1-3 | TRBV10-1 | NA | 11
CASSTELAGHTDTQYF | TGTGCCAGCAGTACAGAACTAGCGGGCCACACAGATACGCAGTATTTT | TRBD2 | TRBJ2-3 | TRBV28 | NA | 16
CSASSGGQGAGARKGAYEQYF | TGCAGTGCTAGTAGTGGTGGACAGGGGGCAGGAGCGAGAAAAGGGGCCTACGAGCAGTACTTC | TRBD1 | TRBJ2-7 | TRBV20-1 | NA | 21
CASSYSVDTQYF | TGTGCCAGCAGTTACTCGGTGGATACGCAGTATTTT | NA | TRBJ2-3 | TRBV6-2/TRBV6-3 | NA | 12
CASREDASGTEAFF | TGTGCCAGCAGGGAGGATGCCTCAGGGACTGAAGCTTTCTTT | NA | TRBJ1-1 | TRBV6-6 | NA | 14
CASSEGSNYNSPLHF | TGTGCCAGCAGTGAGGGGTCAAACTATAATTCACCCCTCCACTTT | NA | TRBJ1-6 | TRBV6-1 | NA | 15
CASSVVTGEGETQYF | TGTGCCAGTAGTGTCGTTACAGGGGAGGGAGAGACCCAGTACTTC | NA | TRBJ2-5 | TRBV19 | NA | 15
CASSLSFPYEQYF | TGTGCCAGCAGTTTATCCTTCCCCTACGAGCAGTACTTC | NA | TRBJ2-7 | TRBV27 | NA | 13
CASSSQGSYNSPLHF | TGTGCCAGCAGTTCCCAGGGATCCTATAATTCACCCCTCCACTTT | NA | TRBJ1-6 | TRBV6-2/TRBV6-3 | NA | 15
CASIGLAGTGELFF | TGTGCCAGTATCGGGCTAGCGGGAACCGGGGAGCTGTTTTTT | TRBD2 | TRBJ2-2 | TRBV19 | NA | 14
CASGPPGMNTGELFF | TGTGCCAGCGGCCCGCCAGGCATGAACACCGGGGAGCTGTTTTTT | NA | TRBJ2-2 | TRBV6-6 | NA | 15
CASSYRQGRIANEKLFF | TGTGCCAGCAGTTACCGTCAGGGAAGGATCGCTAATGAAAAACTGTTTTTT | NA | TRBJ1-4 | TRBV6-2/TRBV6-3 | NA | 17
CASPQRDSGSGEQYF | TGCGCCAGCCCACAAAGGGACAGTGGGTCTGGAGAGCAGTACTTC | TRBD1 | TRBJ2-7 | TRBV23-1 | NA | 15
CASSQDRGQLYQETQYF | TGCGCCAGCAGCCAAGATCGGGGACAGTTATACCAAGAGACCCAGTACTTC | TRBD1 | TRBJ2-5 | TRBV4-1 | few | 17
CATSDTRQGPTGELFF | TGTGCCACCAGTGACACGCGACAGGGCCCCACCGGGGAGCTGTTTTTT | TRBD1 | TRBJ2-2 | TRBV24-1 | NA | 16
CASSTNPGELFF | TGCGCCAGCAGCACAAACCCCGGGGAGCTGTTTTTT | NA | TRBJ2-2 | TRBV5-1 | NA | 12
CASSRTTGHQETQYF | TGTGCCAGCAGCCGAACTACAGGGCACCAAGAGACCCAGTACTTC | NA | TRBJ2-5 | TRBV5-6 | NA | 15
CASSLYSYPLSTEAFF | TGTGCCAGCAGTCTTTACAGCTATCCCTTGAGCACTGAAGCTTTCTTT | NA | TRBJ1-1 | TRBV28 | NA | 16
CASSLGPNYEQYF | TGCGCCAGCAGCTTGGGACCTAACTACGAGCAGTACTTC | NA | TRBJ2-7 | TRBV5-1 | NA | 13
CATRREGAGETQYF | TGTGCCACCCGGAGGGAGGGCGCGGGGGAGACCCAGTACTTC | TRBD2 | TRBJ2-5 | TRBV19 | NA | 14
CASSQGFGGRTEAFF | TGCGCCAGCAGCCAAGGTTTCGGGGGTCGCACTGAAGCTTTCTTT | NA | TRBJ1-1 | TRBV4-3 | NA | 15
CASSGDRNTEAFF | TGTGCCAGCAGCGGGGACAGGAACACTGAAGCTTTCTTT | TRBD1 | TRBJ1-1 | TRBV2 | once | 13
CASSPGNYGYTF | TGTGCCAGCTCACCGGGGAACTATGGCTACACCTTC | NA | TRBJ1-2 | TRBV18 | NA | 12
CSASSRDPITNYGYTF | TGCAGTGCTAGTAGCAGGGACCCTATTACTAACTATGGCTACACCTTC | NA | TRBJ1-2 | TRBV20-1 | NA | 16
CASSPGQGGRVNEKLFF | TGCGCCAGCAGCCCGGGACAGGGGGGCAGAGTTAATGAAAAACTGTTTTTT | TRBD1 | TRBJ1-4 | TRBV5-1 | NA | 17